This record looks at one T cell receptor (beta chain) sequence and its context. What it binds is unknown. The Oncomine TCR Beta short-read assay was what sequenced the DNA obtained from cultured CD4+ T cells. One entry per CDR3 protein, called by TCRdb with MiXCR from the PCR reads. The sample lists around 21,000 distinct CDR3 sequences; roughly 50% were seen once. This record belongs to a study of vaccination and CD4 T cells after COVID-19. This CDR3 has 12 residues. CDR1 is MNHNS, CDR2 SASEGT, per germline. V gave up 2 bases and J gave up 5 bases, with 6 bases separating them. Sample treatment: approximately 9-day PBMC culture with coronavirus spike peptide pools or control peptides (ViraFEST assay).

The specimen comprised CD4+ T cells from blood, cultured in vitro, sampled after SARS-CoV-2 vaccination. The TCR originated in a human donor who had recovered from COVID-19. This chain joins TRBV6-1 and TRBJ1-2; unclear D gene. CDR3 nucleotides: TGTGCCAGCAGTGAAAAGAAGTATGGCTACACCTTC. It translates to CASSEKKYGYTF.